This record covers a single T cell receptor (beta chain). No antigen is known for it. CDR3 size: 14 residues. V dropped 4 bases and J dropped 9; count of bases not matched to a gene: 7. Germline CDR1 and CDR2: MNHEY and SVGAGI. The protocol was immunoSEQ multiplex PCR, while the TCRdb copy is restricted to in-frame clones and leaves out a portion. The repertoire holds 25,000 to 35,000 clones, with less than 85% as singletons. This record comes from a study of PD-1 blockade in classical Hodgkin lymphoma. In the study overall: Nivolumab was administered to patients intravenously at 3 mg/kg every 2 weeks.

Indicated time point: cycle 4 day 1 (C4D1), after 5 to 7 weeks of nivolumab. Exposure to brentuximab vedotin varied, and each patient had relapsed following autologous stem cell transplantation. Negative magnetic selection isolated CD4+ T cells from thawed PBMCs. The study, taken as a whole, reports: Complete responders' diversity at baseline resembled that of newly diagnosed patients. Significant TCR diversity gains by C4D1 occurred in CD4+ but not CD8+ cells. Relative to healthy donors, newly diagnosed patients reportedly had lower baseline TCR diversity, which was reported as lower still in relapsed/refractory patients.

The V gene is TRBV6-5, the J gene TRBJ2-1; 9 positions match TRBD2. The clonotype comes from a human donor with classical Hodgkin lymphoma. Sequencing used CD4+ T cells from blood, obtained before the fourth cycle of nivolumab. The CDR3 DNA follows: TGTGCCAGCAGTTCCCGCGGGGGGGCCGGTGAGCAGTTCTTC. Protein sequence: CASSSRGGAGEQFF.